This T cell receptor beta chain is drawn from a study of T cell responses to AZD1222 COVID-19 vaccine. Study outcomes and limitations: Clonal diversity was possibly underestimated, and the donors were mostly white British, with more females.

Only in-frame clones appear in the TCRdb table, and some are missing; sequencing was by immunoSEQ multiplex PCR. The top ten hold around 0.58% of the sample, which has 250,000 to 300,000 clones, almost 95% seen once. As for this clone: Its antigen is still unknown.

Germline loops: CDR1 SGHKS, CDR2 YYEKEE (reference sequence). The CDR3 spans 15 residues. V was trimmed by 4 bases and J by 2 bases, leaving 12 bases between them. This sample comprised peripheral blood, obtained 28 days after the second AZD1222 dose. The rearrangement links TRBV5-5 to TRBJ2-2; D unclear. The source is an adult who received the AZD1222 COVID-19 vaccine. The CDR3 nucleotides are TGTGCCAGCAGCCCCGACAACTTAAACACCGGGGAGCTGTTTTTT. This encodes CASSPDNLNTGELFF.